The present T cell receptor (beta chain) was sequenced within a study of blood T cell repertoires in COVID-19. Overall study: The analysed material was cDNA or gDNA that came from T cells, B-cell-depleted T cells, or PBMCs.

Authors' methods: By means of reference gene primer amplification, nucleated cell counts were estimated. Sequencing used immunoSEQ multiplex PCR; TCRdb keeps in-frame clones, though not all of them. That table is the source of V, J and clone size, and D and trimming were worked out from the DNA. The sample carries 90,000 to 150,000 clones, roughly 89% recorded once. Comment on this clone: This specimen includes other DNA sequences encoding the same CDR3.

The TCR originated in a woman in her forties or fifties with acute or convalescent COVID-19. The sequencing sample was made of peripheral blood.

The CDR3 nucleotides read TGCGCCAGCAGCCCGCCCGGCAATGAGCAGTTCTTC. Translation: CASSPPGNEQFF. The genes are TRBV5-1 and TRBJ2-1, with D hard to call. The germline gives CDR1 SGHRS, CDR2 YFSETQ. With 4 bases removed from V and 6 bases from J, the gap between germline ends came to 8 bases. The length of the CDR3 is 12 residues.